The sequence of this TCR beta chain was determined in a study of CD8 T cells in ankylosing spondylitis. Study-wide results and caveats: Disease-associated clones were reportedly significantly overrepresented in matched ankylosing spondylitis synovial fluid. Prior work had noted some motif variants in reactive arthritis blood and synovial fluid.

There are many counts of this clonotype. Antigen: not known. Scientists made TCR beta libraries using quantitative 5'-RACE with molecular barcodes. In TCRdb, the 5' RACE reads were re-called with MiXCR into one record per CDR3 protein. The table records 250,000 or so distinct CDR3 sequences, over 9.5% of them present only once. This CDR3 has 12 residues. Germline values: CDR1 LNHNV, CDR2 YYDKDF (reference sequence). Trimming left V 0 bases short and J 6 bases short, with 2 bases between. The chain links TRBV15 to TRBJ2-2; D is uncertain. This TCR derives from a male donor with ankylosing spondylitis or in good health (not recorded which). The sample was blood, either unsorted or a sorted T cell fraction (not recorded which). CDR3 in DNA: TGTGCCACCAGCAGAGAAGCCGGGGAGCTGTTTTTT. Translation: CATSREAGELFF.